This T cell receptor (beta chain) emerged from a study of blood T cell repertoires in COVID-19. V lost 5 bases to trimming and J lost 6 bases, with 13 bases between them. Germline CDR1 is LNHDA and CDR2 is SQIVND (reference sequence). The CDR3 is made up of 13 amino acids. Authors' analysis steps: Amplification from reference gene primers served as the basis for estimated nucleated cell counts. Clones were sequenced by immunoSEQ multiplex PCR, and TCRdb holds only the in-frame ones, with some missing. The V and J calls and clone size are taken from that table; D and trimming were inferred from the DNA. The table shows fewer than 350,000 clones, with more than 70% occurring only once.

V is TRBV19 and J is TRBJ1-2; D may be TRBD1 (6 bases). The clonotype was recovered from a woman aged 60-75 years with COVID-19, enrolled during active disease. The sample was peripheral blood. For the CDR3, the DNA is TGTGCCAGTAGTTGGGCAGGGGTAAATGGCTACACCTTC. Translation gives CASSWAGVNGYTF.